This T cell receptor beta chain was captured in a study of blood T cell repertoires in COVID-19. The protocol was immunoSEQ multiplex PCR, while the TCRdb copy is restricted to in-frame clones and leaves out a portion. The table has some 120,000 clones, over 60% seen once. V was pared by 3 bases and J by 2 bases, with 7 bases of the junction left unmatched. The CDR3 length is 15 residues. The germline gives CDR1 LGHNA, CDR2 YNFKEQ. The source material was peripheral blood. The chain couples TRBV4-2 to TRBJ2-7; 7 nucleotides line up with TRBD1. The clonotype was recovered from a human donor in a cohort sampled during active COVID-19. DNA of the CDR3: TGTGCCAGCAGCCAGGAACAGGGGAGCCCCTACGAGCAGTACTTC. This codes for CASSQEQGSPYEQYF.